Listed below are T cell receptor beta chains from one sample, sequenced in a study of resident and recirculating memory T cells in vitiligo. Sequencing used immunoSEQ multiplex PCR; TCRdb keeps in-frame clones, though not all of them. Of around 38,000 clones listed, 85% to 95% were seen once; the top ten hold 4.5% to 5%. The material sequenced was blood. All receptors derive from a male donor with vitiligo. Each CDR3 is given with its conserved first and last residue. The order of the fields is CDR3 length, V gene, D gene, J gene, clone size, CDR3 protein, CDR3 DNA. D genes are given only for firm matches. Rows give clone size only sometimes, using once, few, many, or a class for an expanded clone.

cdr3_length: 13; v_call: TRBV12-5; d_call: NA; j_call: TRBJ2-7; clone_size: NA; cdr3_aa: CASGFGTGYEQYF; cdr3_nt: TGTGCTAGTGGTTTTGGTACAGGCTACGAGCAGTACTTC
cdr3_length: 12; v_call: TRBV5-4; d_call: NA; j_call: TRBJ2-2; clone_size: NA; cdr3_aa: CASSPQSGELFF; cdr3_nt: TGTGCCAGCAGCCCCCAATCCGGGGAGCTGTTTTTT
cdr3_length: 14; v_call: TRBV6-1; d_call: NA; j_call: TRBJ2-7; clone_size: NA; cdr3_aa: CASSEIPAGPEQYF; cdr3_nt: TGTGCCAGCAGTGAAATCCCTGCGGGTCCCGAGCAGTACTTC
cdr3_length: 11; v_call: TRBV12-5; d_call: NA; j_call: TRBJ2-1; clone_size: NA; cdr3_aa: CASGRDRSTFF; cdr3_nt: TGTGCTAGTGGTCGCGACAGGTCAACGTTCTTC
cdr3_length: 14; v_call: TRBV27; d_call: NA; j_call: TRBJ2-7; clone_size: NA; cdr3_aa: CASSLGQSSYEQYF; cdr3_nt: TGTGCCAGCAGTTTAGGACAGTCCTCCTACGAGCAGTACTTC
cdr3_length: 12; v_call: TRBV7-2; d_call: NA; j_call: TRBJ2-3; clone_size: NA; cdr3_aa: CASSLSERTQYF; cdr3_nt: TGTGCCAGCAGCTTATCCGAGAGGACGCAGTATTTT
cdr3_length: 12; v_call: TRBV2; d_call: NA; j_call: TRBJ2-7; clone_size: once; cdr3_aa: CASGSGIYEQYF; cdr3_nt: TGTGCCAGCGGGTCAGGGATCTACGAGCAGTACTTC
cdr3_length: 13; v_call: TRBV6-5; d_call: NA; j_call: TRBJ2-7; clone_size: NA; cdr3_aa: CASSYSGPGEQYF; cdr3_nt: TGTGCCAGCAGTTACTCCGGCCCGGGCGAGCAGTACTTC
cdr3_length: 16; v_call: TRBV7-2; d_call: TRBD1; j_call: TRBJ1-2; clone_size: NA; cdr3_aa: CASRLGDRGYNYGYTF; cdr3_nt: TGTGCCAGCAGGCTGGGCGACAGGGGTTACAACTATGGCTACACCTTC
cdr3_length: 15; v_call: TRBV2; d_call: TRBD1; j_call: TRBJ2-2; clone_size: NA; cdr3_aa: CASIRDRANTGELFF; cdr3_nt: TGTGCCAGTATCCGGGACAGGGCGAACACCGGGGAGCTGTTTTTT
cdr3_length: 15; v_call: TRBV4-1; d_call: TRBD1; j_call: TRBJ2-5; clone_size: NA; cdr3_aa: CASSQDGTGEETQYF; cdr3_nt: TGCGCCAGCAGCCAAGATGGGACAGGGGAAGAGACCCAGTACTTC
cdr3_length: 13; v_call: TRBV18; d_call: NA; j_call: TRBJ1-1; clone_size: NA; cdr3_aa: CASSQGRSTEAFF; cdr3_nt: TGTGCCAGCTCTCAGGGGCGGAGCACTGAAGCTTTCTTT
cdr3_length: 11; v_call: TRBV6-5; d_call: NA; j_call: TRBJ2-7; clone_size: NA; cdr3_aa: CASRDYYEQYF; cdr3_nt: TGTGCCAGTCGGGATTATTACGAGCAGTACTTC
cdr3_length: 15; v_call: TRBV18; d_call: NA; j_call: TRBJ2-1; clone_size: NA; cdr3_aa: CASSPSGSSYNEQFF; cdr3_nt: TGTGCCAGCTCACCTTCGGGGTCTTCTTACAATGAGCAGTTCTTC
cdr3_length: 18; v_call: TRBV30; d_call: TRBD1; j_call: TRBJ1-4; clone_size: NA; cdr3_aa: CAWSVRGATGGRSEKLFF; cdr3_nt: TGTGCCTGGAGTGTAAGGGGCGCAACAGGGGGTAGAAGTGAAAAACTGTTTTTT
cdr3_length: 15; v_call: TRBV7-7; d_call: TRBD2; j_call: TRBJ2-1; clone_size: NA; cdr3_aa: CASSAGTSSYNEQFF; cdr3_nt: TGTGCTAGCAGCGCTGGGACTAGCTCCTACAATGAGCAGTTCTTC
cdr3_length: 12; v_call: TRBV12-5; d_call: NA; j_call: TRBJ1-5; clone_size: NA; cdr3_aa: CASLSHNQPQHF; cdr3_nt: TGTGCTAGCCTGAGCCACAATCAGCCCCAGCATTTT
cdr3_length: 13; v_call: TRBV19; d_call: NA; j_call: TRBJ1-2; clone_size: NA; cdr3_aa: CASSIRQPYGYTF; cdr3_nt: TGTGCCAGTAGTATACGACAGCCCTATGGCTACACCTTC
cdr3_length: 14; v_call: TRBV27; d_call: NA; j_call: TRBJ2-1; clone_size: NA; cdr3_aa: CASSTLSGHYEQFF; cdr3_nt: TGTGCCAGCAGTACCCTGTCCGGTCACTATGAGCAGTTCTTC
cdr3_length: 15; v_call: TRBV27; d_call: NA; j_call: TRBJ2-7; clone_size: NA; cdr3_aa: CASSFNREGHSEQYF; cdr3_nt: TGTGCCAGCAGTTTCAATAGGGAGGGACATAGCGAGCAGTACTTC
cdr3_length: 16; v_call: TRBV18; d_call: NA; j_call: TRBJ1-3; clone_size: NA; cdr3_aa: CASSPLKGLSGNTIYF; cdr3_nt: TGTGCCAGCTCACCACTCAAGGGGCTTTCTGGAAACACCATATATTTT
cdr3_length: 17; v_call: TRBV4-1; d_call: NA; j_call: TRBJ1-6; clone_size: NA; cdr3_aa: CASSQDGGRVYNSPLHF; cdr3_nt: TGCGCCAGCAGCCAAGACGGGGGGAGAGTCTATAATTCACCCCTCCACTTT
cdr3_length: 14; v_call: TRBV5-1; d_call: NA; j_call: TRBJ2-7; clone_size: few; cdr3_aa: CASSPGGLSYEQYF; cdr3_nt: TGCGCCAGCAGCCCGGGCGGACTCTCCTACGAGCAGTACTTC
cdr3_length: 17; v_call: TRBV12-5; d_call: NA; j_call: TRBJ2-1; clone_size: NA; cdr3_aa: CASGLPFLESSYNEQFF; cdr3_nt: TGTGCTAGTGGTCTCCCCTTCTTGGAGAGCTCCTACAATGAGCAGTTCTTC
cdr3_length: 14; v_call: TRBV5-6; d_call: TRBD1; j_call: TRBJ1-5; clone_size: few; cdr3_aa: CASSLIGQGLTQHF; cdr3_nt: TGTGCCAGCAGCTTGATTGGACAGGGACTGACCCAGCATTTT
cdr3_length: 19; v_call: TRBV29-1; d_call: TRBD2; j_call: TRBJ2-7; clone_size: NA; cdr3_aa: CSVEVVPRTSHVGGYEQYF; cdr3_nt: TGCAGCGTTGAAGTTGTACCACGGACTAGCCATGTCGGGGGCTACGAGCAGTACTTC
cdr3_length: 15; v_call: TRBV5-4; d_call: NA; j_call: TRBJ2-7; clone_size: NA; cdr3_aa: CASSSRGGASYEQYF; cdr3_nt: TGTGCCAGCAGCTCTAGGGGGGGGGCCTCCTACGAGCAGTACTTC
cdr3_length: 14; v_call: TRBV11-2; d_call: NA; j_call: TRBJ1-1; clone_size: NA; cdr3_aa: CASSLKGAVIEAFF; cdr3_nt: TGTGCCAGCAGCTTAAAAGGGGCGGTGATTGAAGCTTTCTTT
cdr3_length: 14; v_call: TRBV9; d_call: TRBD1; j_call: TRBJ1-2; clone_size: NA; cdr3_aa: CASSVARGHYGYTF; cdr3_nt: TGTGCCAGCAGCGTAGCCAGGGGGCACTATGGCTACACCTTC
cdr3_length: 11; v_call: TRBV10-3; d_call: NA; j_call: TRBJ2-3; clone_size: NA; cdr3_aa: CAAQGSDTQYF; cdr3_nt: TGTGCCGCTCAGGGGAGTGATACGCAGTATTTT
cdr3_length: 13; v_call: TRBV5-5; d_call: NA; j_call: TRBJ2-7; clone_size: NA; cdr3_aa: CASSPGDGYEQYF; cdr3_nt: TGTGCCAGCAGCCCAGGGGATGGCTACGAGCAGTACTTC
cdr3_length: 14; v_call: TRBV7-9; d_call: TRBD1; j_call: TRBJ1-5; clone_size: NA; cdr3_aa: CASSFGQGNQPQHF; cdr3_nt: TGTGCCAGCAGCTTCGGACAGGGCAATCAGCCCCAGCATTTT
cdr3_length: 17; v_call: TRBV9; d_call: TRBD1; j_call: TRBJ2-3; clone_size: NA; cdr3_aa: CASSAHAVGGPTDTQYF; cdr3_nt: TGTGCCAGCAGCGCCCATGCTGTAGGGGGCCCCACAGATACGCAGTATTTT
cdr3_length: 14; v_call: TRBV7-2; d_call: NA; j_call: TRBJ2-5; clone_size: few; cdr3_aa: CASSFARIKETQYF; cdr3_nt: TGTGCCAGCAGCTTCGCCAGGATAAAAGAGACCCAGTACTTC
cdr3_length: 13; v_call: TRBV13; d_call: NA; j_call: TRBJ2-1; clone_size: NA; cdr3_aa: CASSSTGLNEQFF; cdr3_nt: TGTGCCAGCAGCTCTACAGGGCTCAATGAGCAGTTCTTC
cdr3_length: 17; v_call: TRBV6-1; d_call: TRBD2; j_call: TRBJ2-5; clone_size: NA; cdr3_aa: CASSEVGLAGYQETQYF; cdr3_nt: TGTGCCAGCAGTGAAGTTGGGCTAGCGGGGTACCAAGAGACCCAGTACTTC
cdr3_length: 15; v_call: TRBV5-4; d_call: TRBD1; j_call: TRBJ1-2; clone_size: few; cdr3_aa: CASSLALQGDYGYTF; cdr3_nt: TGTGCCAGCAGCTTGGCCCTGCAGGGGGATTACGGCTACACCTTC
cdr3_length: 14; v_call: TRBV27; d_call: TRBD1; j_call: TRBJ1-6; clone_size: NA; cdr3_aa: CASSNRGNNSPLHF; cdr3_nt: TGTGCCAGCTCCAACAGGGGCAATAATTCACCCCTCCACTTT
cdr3_length: 15; v_call: TRBV6-6; d_call: NA; j_call: TRBJ1-1; clone_size: NA; cdr3_aa: CASRTLAGAPAEAFF; cdr3_nt: TGTGCCAGCAGAACCCTAGCAGGGGCTCCCGCTGAAGCTTTCTTT
cdr3_length: 19; v_call: TRBV7-7; d_call: TRBD1; j_call: TRBJ1-5; clone_size: once; cdr3_aa: CASSQALTGPRVSNQPQHF; cdr3_nt: TGTGCCAGCAGTCAGGCGTTGACAGGGCCTAGGGTGAGCAATCAGCCCCAGCATTTT
cdr3_length: 14; v_call: TRBV30; d_call: NA; j_call: TRBJ1-2; clone_size: NA; cdr3_aa: CAWTQTGAGSGYTF; cdr3_nt: TGTGCCTGGACTCAAACAGGAGCCGGATCTGGCTACACCTTC
cdr3_length: 17; v_call: TRBV12-5; d_call: NA; j_call: TRBJ1-1; clone_size: NA; cdr3_aa: CASGLSQGSDMNTEAFF; cdr3_nt: TGTGCTAGTGGCCTCTCGCAGGGCTCCGATATGAACACTGAAGCTTTCTTT
cdr3_length: 15; v_call: TRBV5-1; d_call: NA; j_call: TRBJ1-5; clone_size: NA; cdr3_aa: CASSLAPGVSQPQHF; cdr3_nt: TGCGCCAGCAGCTTGGCCCCAGGGGTGAGTCAGCCCCAGCATTTT